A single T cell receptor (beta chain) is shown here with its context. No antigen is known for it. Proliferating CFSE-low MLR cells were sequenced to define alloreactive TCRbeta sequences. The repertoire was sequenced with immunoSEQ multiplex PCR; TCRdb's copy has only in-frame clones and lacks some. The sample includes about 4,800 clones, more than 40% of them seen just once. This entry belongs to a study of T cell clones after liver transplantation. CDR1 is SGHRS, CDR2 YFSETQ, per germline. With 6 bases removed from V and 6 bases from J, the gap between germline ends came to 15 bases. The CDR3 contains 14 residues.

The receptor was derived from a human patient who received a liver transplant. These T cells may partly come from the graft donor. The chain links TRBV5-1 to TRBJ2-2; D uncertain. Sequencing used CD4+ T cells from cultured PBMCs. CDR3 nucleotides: TGCGCCAGCACTCATGGAGTTACGGCCGGGGAGCTGTTTTTT. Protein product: CASTHGVTAGELFF.